The clone carrying this T cell receptor beta chain is a singleton in its sample. This sample is drawn from a study of blood T cell repertoires in COVID-19. The overall study: The samples span acute and convalescent COVID-19 from the United States, Italy and Spain.

In the authors' workflow: For nucleated cells, counts were estimated from reference gene primer amplification. Only in-frame clones appear in the TCRdb table, and some are missing; sequencing was by immunoSEQ multiplex PCR. V and J calls and clone size come straight from that table; D and trimming were deduced from the DNA. The data contain about 330,000 clones, 92% of them singletons. Germline-derived CDR1 and CDR2 are SGHVS and FQNEAQ. Trimming pared 1 base from V and 1 base from J, leaving 10 bases between. The CDR3 has 15 residues. Material: PBMCs or T cells enriched from blood (not recorded which). This sequence joins TRBV7-8 and TRBJ1-1; a possible D gene is TRBD1 (5 bases). The clonotype originates from a woman aged 25-40 years who had recovered from COVID-19. CDR3 protein: CASSLVGQTNTEAFF. The CDR3 nucleotides are TGTGCCAGCAGCTTAGTTGGACAAACGAACACTGAAGCTTTCTTT.